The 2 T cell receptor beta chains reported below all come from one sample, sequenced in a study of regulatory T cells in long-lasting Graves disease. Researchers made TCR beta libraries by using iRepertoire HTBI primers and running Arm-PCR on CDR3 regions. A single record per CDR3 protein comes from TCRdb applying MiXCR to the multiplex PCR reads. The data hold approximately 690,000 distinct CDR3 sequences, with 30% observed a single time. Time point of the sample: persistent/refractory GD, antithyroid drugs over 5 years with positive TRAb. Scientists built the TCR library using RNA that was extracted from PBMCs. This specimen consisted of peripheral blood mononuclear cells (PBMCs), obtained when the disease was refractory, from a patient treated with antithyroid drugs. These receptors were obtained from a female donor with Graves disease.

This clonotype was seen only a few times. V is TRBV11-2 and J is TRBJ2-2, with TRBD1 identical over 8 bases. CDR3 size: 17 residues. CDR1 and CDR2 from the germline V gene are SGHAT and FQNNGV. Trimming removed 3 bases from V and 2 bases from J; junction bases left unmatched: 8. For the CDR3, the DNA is TGTGCCAGCAGCTTCCCCCTTGGACAGGGAAACACCGGGGAGCTGTTTTTT. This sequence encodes CASSFPLGQGNTGELFF.

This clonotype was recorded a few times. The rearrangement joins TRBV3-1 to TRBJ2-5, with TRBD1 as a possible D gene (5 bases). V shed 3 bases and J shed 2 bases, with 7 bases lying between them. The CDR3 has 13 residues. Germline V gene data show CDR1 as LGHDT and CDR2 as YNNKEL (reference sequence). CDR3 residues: CASSHRQQETQYF. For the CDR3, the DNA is TGTGCCAGCAGCCATAGACAGCAAGAGACCCAGTACTTC.